One and the same sample provided the 20 T cell receptor beta chains below, sequenced in a study of regulatory T cells in long-lasting Graves disease. Time point reported: newly diagnosed GD, antithyroid drugs for less than 3 months. From RNA extracted from PBMCs, the TCR library was made. Building the TCR beta libraries relied on iRepertoire HTBI primers, and CDR3 regions underwent Arm-PCR. MiXCR was run by TCRdb on the multiplex PCR reads, yielding one entry per CDR3 protein. Counted here are roughly 430,000 distinct CDR3 sequences, around 17% occurring once; the ten biggest clones make up around 10%. These records were also assigned to another study, of T cells in Graves' hyperthyroidism and ophthalmopathy.

This specimen was peripheral blood mononuclear cells (PBMCs), taken at new diagnosis, from a patient treated with antithyroid drugs. Source of these receptors: a young woman with Graves disease.

A word on this clonotype: This may arise from a read error, as a much more abundant clone is one base away. The conserved final phenylalanine or tryptophan is absent from the CDR3, which likely points to a read error. The rearrangement joins TRBV3-1 to TRBJ2-1, with 7 positions matching TRBD2. The CDR3 totals 14 residues. Per the germline V gene, CDR1 is LGHDT and CDR2 is YNNKEL (reference sequence). Trimming cost V 2 bases and J 13 bases; bases outside gene matches: 11. This CDR3 reads CASSQKGLPMRQFS. CDR3 DNA: TGTGCCAGCAGCCAAAAGGGACTACCAATGAGACAGTTCTCC.

This chain joins TRBV6-1 and TRBJ2-3, with 8 bases that match TRBD1. The CDR3 extends over 14 amino acids. The V and J ends lost 9 bases and 4 bases, in that order; junction bases with no gene match: 9. Germline V lookup: CDR1 MNHNS, CDR2 SASEGT. CDR3 region: CARQGVCSPDTQYF. As DNA, the CDR3 is TGTGCCAGACAGGGGGTGTGCTCCCCAGATACGCAGTATTTT.

This clonotype was picked up many times. The chain carries TRBV28 and TRBJ2-7, with 7 positions matching TRBD1. V dropped 4 bases and J dropped 0; count of bases not matched to a gene: 15. The CDR3 is 18 residues long. Germline loops: CDR1 MDHEN, CDR2 SYDVKM. The DNA for the CDR3 is TGTGCCAGCAGTTCCCAAGTCCGGGACAGCCGGAGCTCCTACGAGCAGTACTTC. Its translation is CASSSQVRDSRSSYEQYF. The variable domain in full, with the rest retrieved from reference TRBV28 and TRBJ2-7, is DVKVTQSSRYLVKRTGEKVFLECVQDMDHENMFWYRQDPGLGLRLIYFSYDVKMKEKGDIPEGYSVSREKKERFSLILESASTNQTSMYLCASSSQVRDSRSSYEQYFGPGTRLTVT.

The table lists this clonotype with many counts. The chain has TRBV7-8 and TRBJ1-5; TRBD1 aligns across 7 bases. V lost 5 bases and J lost 7; bases outside the gene matches: 11. Germline V CDR1 and CDR2: SGHVS, FQNEAQ. This CDR3 comprises 15 residues. The CDR3 DNA reads as TGTGCCAGCAGCCCCACAGGGGTGGATGGCCAGCCCCAGCATTTT. It specifies CASSPTGVDGQPQHF.

This clonotype was counted a few times. The chain couples TRBV6-1 to TRBJ2-7, with D possibly matching TRBD2 (6 bases). This CDR3 spans 14 amino acids. V lost 4 bases and J 6 bases, leaving 16 bases between the germline ends. Germline V lookup: CDR1 MNHNS, CDR2 SASEGT. The CDR3 bases are TGTGCCAGCAGTGGACTGATGGGGGGAAGCGAGCAGTACTTC. This encodes CASSGLMGGSEQYF.

The table lists this clonotype with many counts. The chain uses TRBV10-3 and TRBJ2-1; 8 bases match TRBD2. Germline-derived CDR1 and CDR2 are ENHRY and SYGVKD. V was pared by 7 bases and J by 8 bases, with 10 bases of the junction left unmatched. The CDR3 is made up of 14 amino acids. The CDR3 here is CAITPGLDGDEQFF. The CDR3 DNA sequence: TGTGCCATCACCCCGGGACTAGATGGCGATGAGCAGTTCTTC.

Ten or more counts support this clonotype. CDR3 bases: TGTGCCAGCAGCCCAAGGGACCTCGTTGGGGGCAATGAGCAGTTCTTC. Translated: CASSPRDLVGGNEQFF. V is TRBV7-6 and J is TRBJ2-1; D is perhaps TRBD1 or TRBD2 (5 bases each). The V gene's germline CDR1 is SGHVS and CDR2 FNYEAQ. This CDR3 contains 16 residues. Trimming pared 5 bases from V and 6 bases from J, leaving 20 bases between.

This sequence joins TRBV27 and TRBJ2-1, with 10 bases fitting TRBD2. The junction had 6 bases not matched to a gene; V was cut back by 4 bases and J by 0 bases. CDR3 length equals 17 residues. Germline CDR1 MNHEY, CDR2 SMNVEV (reference sequence). The DNA of the CDR3 is TGTGCCAGCAGTTCGGGAGGACTAGCGGCCTCCTACAATGAGCAGTTCTTC. Amino acids: CASSSGGLAASYNEQFF.

This chain joins TRBV12-3 or TRBV12-4 and TRBJ2-7; TRBD1 might be the D (6 bases). V was shortened by 6 bases and J by 6 bases, with 21 bases between the two germline ends. This CDR3 region has 15 residues. The CDR3 DNA is TGTGCCAGCAGCCCCCACCCAGGGCAAGGGGGCGAGCAGTACTTC. It encodes CASSPHPGQGGEQYF.

This clonotype was seen repeatedly, ten times or more. The chain is built from TRBV18 and TRBJ2-1, with no clear D. Trimming cost V 2 bases and J 6 bases, with 17 bases left between them. Germline V gene sequence: CDR1 KGHSH, CDR2 LQKENI. This CDR3 has 16 residues. The DNA for the CDR3 is TGTGCCAGCTCACCAAGGGAAGAAGAGACCCTCAATGAGCAGTTCTTC. Residues: CASSPREEETLNEQFF.

This clonotype was seen at least ten times. This rearrangement joins TRBV29-1 to TRBJ1-2; weak D call: TRBD1 (6 bases). Germline V gene lookup returns CDR1 SQVTM and CDR2 ANQGSEA. The CDR3 runs 15 residues. Trimming cost V 4 bases and J 0 bases, with 15 bases left between them. The CDR3 DNA reads as TGCAGCGTTGCCCGCAAAGGGGGAACTAACTATGGCTACACCTTC. Translated, it gives CSVARKGGTNYGYTF.

There are a few counts of this clonotype. The chain combines TRBV6-9 with TRBJ2-1; no definite D call. Germline-derived CDR1 and CDR2 are MNHGY and SVAAGI. V was cut by 3 bases and J by 0 bases, with 12 bases left in between. The CDR3 has 16 amino acids. The CDR3 reads CASSYSVVGSYNEQFF. CDR3 bases: TGTGCCAGCAGTTACTCAGTTGTAGGCTCCTACAATGAGCAGTTCTTC.

This clonotype was found many times. J is TRBJ2-3 and V is TRBV7-2; D ambiguous. From germline, CDR1 is SGHTA and CDR2 FQGNSA. V was shortened by 6 bases and J by 1 base, with 8 bases between the two germline ends. The CDR3 has 13 amino acids. CDR3 nucleotides: TGTGCCAGCAGGAGATTTGGCACAGATACGCAGTATTTT. This gives the protein CASRRFGTDTQYF. Full variable domain (outside the CDR3, taken from reference TRBV7-2 and TRBJ2-3): GAGVSQSPSNKVTEKGKDVELRCDPISGHTALYWYRQSLGQGLEFLIYFQGNSAPDKSGLPSDRFSAERTGGSVSTLTIQRTQQEDSAVYLCASRRFGTDTQYFGPGTRLTVL.

At least ten counts were recorded for this clonotype. V gene TRBV7-3 combines with J gene TRBJ2-1; the match to TRBD2 covers 10 bases. The CDR3 loop spans 17 amino acids. Germline trimming cut 5 bases from V and 7 bases from J; bases unmatched to any gene: 14. Germline V gene data show CDR1 as SGHTA and CDR2 as FQGTGA. The CDR3 loop is CASSQSGAGLAENEQFF. The CDR3 region has the DNA TGTGCCAGCAGCCAATCGGGTGCTGGACTAGCGGAAAATGAGCAGTTCTTC.

This clonotype was seen only a few times. The chain recombines TRBV7-2 with TRBJ1-6; D call uncertain. The V and J ends lost 0 bases and 0 bases respectively, with 9 bases between them. Germline V lookup: CDR1 SGHTA, CDR2 FQGNSA. This CDR3 spans 17 amino acids. This chain's CDR3 is CASSLAQTSSYNSPLHF. The DNA of the CDR3 is TGTGCCAGCAGCTTAGCACAGACGAGCTCCTATAATTCACCCCTCCACTTT.

This clonotype was recorded many times. The chain has TRBV7-2 and TRBJ2-7; TRBD1 aligns across 7 bases. V shed 5 bases, J shed 1 base, and the junction held 8 bases outside the gene matches. Germline assignment: CDR1 SGHTA and CDR2 FQGNSA. The CDR3 covers 15 residues. CDR3 protein: CASSKNRDSSYEQYF. For the CDR3, the DNA is TGTGCCAGCAGCAAAAACCGGGACAGTTCCTACGAGCAGTACTTC. The full variable domain, with the rest looked up from reference TRBV7-2 and TRBJ2-7, is GAGVSQSPSNKVTEKGKDVELRCDPISGHTALYWYRQSLGQGLEFLIYFQGNSAPDKSGLPSDRFSAERTGGSVSTLTIQRTQQEDSAVYLCASSKNRDSSYEQYFGPGTRLTVT.

This chain connects TRBV24-1 to TRBJ2-3; 13 bases line up with TRBD2. This CDR3 comprises 16 residues. The germline V gene has CDR1 KGHDR and CDR2 SFDVKD. V lost 6 bases, J lost 5 bases, and 7 bases stayed unmatched. CDR3 nucleotide sequence: TGTGCCACCAGTTCCGGACTAGCGGGAGTTCAAGATACGCAGTATTTT. This codes for CATSSGLAGVQDTQYF.

This clonotype was seen at least ten times. The J gene is TRBJ2-3, the V gene TRBV6-1, with D tentatively TRBD2 (6 bases). The V end lost 6 bases, the J end lost 6 bases, and 13 bases lay between the germline ends. This CDR3 has 13 amino acids. CDR1 is MNHNS, CDR2 SASEGT, per germline. The CDR3 here is CASRPSESDTQYF. The CDR3, as DNA: TGTGCCAGCAGACCTAGCGAGTCGGATACGCAGTATTTT.

This clonotype has ten or more counts. This chain connects TRBV6-5 to TRBJ2-7; 8 bases align to TRBD1. The CDR3 loop spans 15 amino acids. The V and J ends lost 3 bases and 3 bases, in that order; junction bases with no gene match: 7. Germline V gives CDR1 MNHEY, CDR2 SVGAGI. The CDR3 here is CASSYLRDRSYEQYF. The CDR3 DNA follows: TGTGCCAGCAGTTATCTCCGGGACAGGAGCTACGAGCAGTACTTC.

In its sample, this clonotype was seen many times. The V and J genes are TRBV18 and TRBJ2-7; D remains ambiguous. V was pared by 2 bases and J by 5 bases, with 10 bases between. The CDR3 has 13 amino acids. The germline gives CDR1 KGHSH, CDR2 LQKENI. CDR3 protein: CASSPAPSHEQYF. The CDR3 DNA reads as TGTGCCAGCTCACCAGCTCCATCCCACGAGCAGTACTTC.